These 18 T cell receptor beta chains share one sample of origin, sequenced in a study of T cell changes during pregnancy in multiple sclerosis. Measured with immunoSEQ multiplex PCR; TCRdb has only the in-frame clones, and not every one. The sample contains tens of thousands of clones, roughly 91% of which appear only once. The sample was CD8+ T cells from peripheral blood mononuclear cells, taken in the third trimester of pregnancy. Receptor source: a female donor with multiple sclerosis, enrolled in a pregnancy study.

This chain uses TRBV28 with TRBJ1-2; D gene unclear. The length of the CDR3 is 14 residues. Germline values: CDR1 MDHEN, CDR2 SYDVKM. The V gene lost 5 bases and the J gene lost 1 base, with 11 bases spanning the gap. The CDR3 bases are TGTGCCAGCAGTAAGGACGGGAATAACTATGGCTACACCTTC. Encoded protein: CASSKDGNNYGYTF.

The chain links TRBV28 to TRBJ2-5; D perhaps matches TRBD2 (5 bases). This CDR3 is built from 16 residues. Germline values: CDR1 MDHEN, CDR2 SYDVKM. The V gene lost 6 bases and the J gene lost 5 bases, with 22 bases spanning the gap. The CDR3 region is CASSLRRPTGLETQYF. The CDR3 nucleotides are TGTGCCAGCAGCCTCCGGAGGCCCACCGGGTTGGAGACCCAGTACTTC.

The V and J genes are TRBV2 and TRBJ2-7; D call uncertain. The germline V gene has CDR1 SNHLY and CDR2 FYNNEI. The V end was cut by 7 bases, the J end by 0 bases, with 10 bases between. The CDR3 sequence is 13 residues long. CDR3 coding DNA: TGTGCCAGCACGGTGAGCGACTCCTACGAGCAGTACTTC. Protein sequence: CASTVSDSYEQYF.

This clone was observed once. The gene calls are TRBV7-6 and TRBJ1-1; D is uncertain. This CDR3 is 14 amino acids long. V lost 5 bases to trimming and J lost 1 base, with 11 bases between them. CDR1 SGHVS and CDR2 FNYEAQ come from the germline V gene. The CDR3 sequence is CASSALTENTEAFF. The CDR3 nucleotides are TGTGCCAGCAGCGCTTTAACAGAGAACACTGAAGCTTTCTTT. Variable domain in full (rest from reference TRBV7-6 and TRBJ1-1): GAGVSQSPRYKVTKRGQDVALRCDPISGHVSLYWYRQALGQGPEFLTYFNYEAQQDKSGLPNDRFSAERPEGSISTLTIQRTEQRDSAMYRCASSALTENTEAFFGQGTRLTVV.

V is TRBV2 and J is TRBJ1-3, with unresolved D. The CDR3 contains 14 residues. Trimming left V 9 bases short and J 0 bases short, with 12 bases between. Germline-derived CDR1 and CDR2 are SNHLY and FYNNEI. The CDR3 here is CARIPGLSGNTIYF. CDR3 bases: TGTGCCAGAATCCCAGGCCTCTCTGGAAACACCATATATTTT.

The gene calls are TRBV7-9 and TRBJ1-5; 7 nucleotides align to TRBD1. CDR1 is SEHNR, CDR2 FQNEAQ, per germline (reference sequence). V lost 3 bases and J lost 5; bases outside the gene matches: 10. The length of the CDR3 is 16 residues. The CDR3 region has the DNA TGTGCCAGCAGCTTGAGCCAGACAGGGACAGATCAGCCCCAGCATTTT. This codes for CASSLSQTGTDQPQHF.

This chain links TRBV27 with TRBJ2-7; TRBD1 aligns across 9 bases. The V gene end was trimmed by 5 bases and the J gene end by 2 bases; junction bases not matched to a gene: 4. The germline CDR1 and CDR2 sequences are MNHEY and SMNVEV (reference sequence). The CDR3 sequence is 14 residues long. CDR3: CASSLDRGPYEQYF. The CDR3 bases are TGTGCCAGCAGTCTGGACAGGGGACCCTACGAGCAGTACTTC.

The chain is built from TRBV4-1 and TRBJ2-7, with D possibly matching TRBD2 (5 bases). Germline CDR1 reads MGHRA; CDR2 reads YSYEKL. The CDR3 runs to 11 residues. V was clipped by 4 bases and J by 5 bases, with 6 bases between them. The CDR3 DNA sequence: TGCGCCAGCAGCCCCGGGGACGAGCAGTACTTC. This sequence encodes CASSPGDEQYF.

J is TRBJ1-2 and V is TRBV27; D might be TRBD1 (6 bases). The ends were cut back, 2 bases at V and 2 bases at J, with 12 bases in the middle. CDR1 is MNHEY and CDR2 is SMNVEV in the germline V gene (reference sequence). CDR3 length equals 15 residues. The CDR3 is CASSLIGQLNYGYTF. The CDR3 DNA reads as TGTGCCAGCAGTTTAATCGGACAGCTAAACTATGGCTACACCTTC.

This chain connects TRBV19 to TRBJ2-2; D unresolved. The V gene lost 7 bases and the J gene lost 5 bases, with 11 bases spanning the gap. Germline CDR1 reads LNHDA; CDR2 reads SQIVND (reference sequence). The CDR3 loop spans 13 amino acids. The CDR3 loop is CASTLVRTGELFF. DNA for the CDR3: TGTGCCAGTACGTTAGTCCGAACCGGGGAGCTGTTTTTT.

The chain employs TRBV5-1 and TRBJ2-3; TRBD2 aligns across 7 bases. V shed 9 bases and J 2 bases; nucleotides not matched to a gene: 9. The CDR3 loop spans 14 amino acids. CDR1 and CDR2 (germline): SGHRS, YFSETQ. This chain's CDR3 is CATQAGTITDTQYF. For the CDR3, the DNA is TGCGCCACCCAAGCGGGGACGATCACAGATACGCAGTATTTT.

This clone was observed once. This chain links TRBV4-1 with TRBJ2-1; TRBD2 matches 11 bases. Germline values: CDR1 MGHRA, CDR2 YSYEKL. The CDR3 sequence is 16 residues long. V was pared by 4 bases and J by 8 bases, with 10 bases of the junction left unmatched. The chain's CDR3 is CASSPLLAGAIDEQFF. For the CDR3, the DNA is TGCGCCAGCAGCCCCTTACTAGCGGGAGCTATTGATGAGCAGTTCTTC.

The chain recombines TRBV5-1 with TRBJ2-7, with a weak D call TRBD2 (6 bases). From germline, CDR1 is SGHRS and CDR2 YFSETQ. Trimming removed 0 bases at V and 6 bases at J, with 16 bases between. The CDR3 is 15 amino acids. As DNA, the CDR3 is TGCGCCAGCAGCTTGGCGGGAGAAACACATGGCGAGCAGTACTTC. The encoded protein is CASSLAGETHGEQYF.

J is TRBJ2-3 and V is TRBV9, with D unclear. The germline V gene has CDR1 SGDLS and CDR2 YYNGEE. The CDR3 is 12 amino acids. Trimming shortened V by 3 bases and J by 7 bases, and 9 bases separated the two germline ends. DNA of the CDR3: TGTGCCAGCAGCGGGGCCTGGAATACGCAGTATTTT. It codes for CASSGAWNTQYF.

This clone was picked up one time. This sequence joins TRBV5-4 and TRBJ2-7; D might be TRBD1 (6 bases). This CDR3 has 17 amino acids. The germline V gene encodes CDR1 SGHNT and CDR2 YYREEE (reference sequence). V lost 3 bases, J lost 0 bases, and 19 bases lay in between. In DNA form, the CDR3 reads TGTGCCAGCAGCTCTTTTTACAGGGTCAGTGGCTCCTACGAGCAGTACTTC. Translating gives CASSSFYRVSGSYEQYF.

V and J are TRBV27 and TRBJ2-1, with D perhaps TRBD1 (5 bases). Germline-derived CDR1 and CDR2 are MNHEY and SMNVEV (reference sequence). The CDR3 totals 14 residues. Trimming cost V 4 bases and J 10 bases, with 17 bases left between them. CDR3 amino acids: CASSWARPGSEQFF. CDR3 DNA: TGTGCCAGCAGTTGGGCGCGACCAGGGTCAGAGCAGTTCTTC.

The CDR3 loop is CASSLDHPTGALYEQYF. The DNA for the CDR3 is TGCGCCAGCAGCTTGGACCACCCGACAGGGGCCCTTTACGAGCAGTACTTC. The chain joins TRBV5-1 to TRBJ2-7; 8 bases agree with TRBD1. The V gene end was trimmed by 0 bases and the J gene end by 4 bases; junction bases not matched to a gene: 12. CDR3 length: 17 residues. Germline values: CDR1 SGHRS, CDR2 YFSETQ.

The rearrangement links TRBV27 to TRBJ2-7; weak D call: TRBD1 (5 bases). The CDR3 is made up of 13 amino acids. V shed 0 bases and J shed 4 bases, with 7 bases lying between them. In germline, CDR1 is MNHEY, CDR2 SMNVEV (reference sequence). In DNA form, the CDR3 reads TGTGCCAGCAGTTTATCGGGGCGGTACGAGCAGTACTTC. Residues: CASSLSGRYEQYF.